A single TCR beta chain is shown here with its context. Its antigen is not known. This is likely a read error, given that the CDR3 carries no conserved phenylalanine or tryptophan at its end. A universal primer binding site was introduced by template switching. The final cDNA contained unique molecular identifiers. TCRdb itself ran the 5' RACE reads through MiXCR, one entry per CDR3 protein. The table records about 720,000 distinct CDR3 sequences, 15% to 20% of them present only once. Between the trimmed V and J ends, which lost 5 bases and 5 bases, there was a span of 13 bases. CDR1 is SGHTA, CDR2 FQGNSA, per germline. The CDR3 has 15 residues. The data were obtained in a study of identical twins. Broader study findings: Potential partial confounding of zero-insertion analyses by invariant MAIT and iNKT cells was noted. Findings depended on cross-sectional statistics rather than tracking the same donors.

These data were likewise used in another study, on T cells expressing NK-cell markers. That source reports: Four donors showed these clonotypes also leading the CD3+CD56-NKG2C+ fraction.

The sequence was collected from a woman between 18 and 30 years old in good health. The chain links TRBV7-2 to TRBJ1-6; D uncertain. Sequenced: PBMCs. The CDR3 loop reads CASSRWAANNSPLHY. The CDR3 DNA reads as TGTGCCAGCAGCCGTTGGGCGGCAAATAATTCACCCCTCCACTAT.